The 18 T cell receptor beta chains below all came from one sample that was sequenced in a study of shared clonotypes between healthy human individuals. The repertoire was sequenced with immunoSEQ multiplex PCR; TCRdb's copy has only in-frame clones and lacks some. The sample holds about 1.5 million clones, about 98% seen once. The specimen was naive CD4+ T cells sorted from blood. Subset here: CD45RA+ positively selected. Source of these receptors: a man younger than 45 in good health.

This rearrangement joins TRBV28 to TRBJ1-1, with D unclear. Trimming stripped 8 bases from V and 4 bases from J, with 11 bases between. Looked up from germline, CDR1 is MDHEN and CDR2 is SYDVKM. This CDR3 comprises 12 residues. This CDR3 is CASGTLGTEAFF. The CDR3 coding sequence is TGTGCCAGCGGCACCTTGGGCACTGAAGCTTTCTTT.

In this sample, this clone turned up once. The chain recombines TRBV6-5 with TRBJ2-6; no reliable D call. The CDR3 runs to 15 residues. V lost 8 bases and J 4 bases, leaving 15 bases between the germline ends. Germline V gene lookup returns CDR1 MNHEY and CDR2 SVGAGI. The CDR3 here is CASYRYPAGANVLTF. In nucleotides, the CDR3 is TGTGCCAGCTATCGGTACCCGGCCGGGGCCAACGTCCTGACTTTC.

The V call is TRBV2, the J call TRBJ2-1; a weak D match, TRBD2 (5 bases). Germline V gene data show CDR1 as SNHLY and CDR2 as FYNNEI. The germline V and J ends were trimmed by 5 bases and 8 bases, with 7 bases remaining between them. The CDR3 is made up of 11 amino acids. The CDR3 nucleotides are TGTGCCAGCAGTTACGGGGATGAGCAGTTCTTC. Its protein product is CASSYGDEQFF.

The V call is TRBV9, the J call TRBJ2-5; D uncertain. Germline V gene sequence: CDR1 SGDLS, CDR2 YYNGEE. V lost 4 bases and J 5 bases, leaving 15 bases between the germline ends. The CDR3 loop spans 14 amino acids. The CDR3, as DNA: TGTGCCAGCAGCACGGGCCCGACAATGGAGACCCAGTACTTC. Its translation is CASSTGPTMETQYF.

V gene TRBV14 combines with J gene TRBJ2-7; D is unresolved. The V end lost 4 bases, the J end lost 6 bases, and 13 bases lay between the germline ends. This CDR3 spans 13 amino acids. Germline V gene lookup returns CDR1 SGHDN and CDR2 FVKESK. This CDR3 reads CASSLRSPREQYF. DNA of the CDR3: TGTGCCAGCAGCCTTCGCTCCCCCCGCGAGCAGTACTTC.

In regard to this clone: This sample includes further DNA sequences coding for the same CDR3. The genes are TRBV11-2 and TRBJ2-1; no definite D call. Trimming cost V 5 bases and J 4 bases, with 3 bases left between them. The CDR3 covers 11 residues. Germline assignment: CDR1 SGHAT and CDR2 FQNNGV. The CDR3 sequence is CASSQYNEQFF. CDR3 DNA sequence: TGTGCCAGCAGCCAGTACAATGAGCAGTTCTTC. Using reference TRBV11-2 and TRBJ2-1 for the parts outside the CDR3, the full variable domain is EAGVAQSPRYKIIEKRQSVAFWCNPISGHATLYWYQQILGQGPKLLIQFQNNGVVDDSQLPKDRFSAERLKGVDSTLKIQPAKLEDSAVYLCASSQYNEQFFGPGTRLTVL.

V is TRBV10-3 and J is TRBJ1-1, with 7 nucleotides matching TRBD1. The CDR3 extends over 14 amino acids. Germline V gene sequence: CDR1 ENHRY, CDR2 SYGVKD. V shed 4 bases and J 4 bases; nucleotides not matched to a gene: 6. The CDR3 here is CAISGTGVITEAFF. The CDR3 coding sequence is TGTGCCATCAGTGGCACAGGGGTAATCACTGAAGCTTTCTTT.

The rearrangement joins TRBV4-2 to TRBJ1-5; TRBD1 matches 8 bases. Germline CDR1 LGHNA, CDR2 YNFKEQ. V lost 4 bases and J lost 3; bases outside the gene matches: 5. The CDR3 is made up of 15 amino acids. The CDR3 DNA reads TGTGCCAGCAGCCGACCGGGACAGGACAATCAGCCCCAGCATTTT. Amino acids: CASSRPGQDNQPQHF.

V gene TRBV6-6 combines with J gene TRBJ2-7; TRBD2 agrees at 11 bases. The CDR3 is 15 amino acids. The V gene's germline CDR1 is MNHNY and CDR2 SVGAGI (reference sequence). V trimming: 6 bases; J trimming: 0 bases; junction bases outside the gene matches: 4. CDR3 bases: TGTGCCAGCAGAACCGGACTAGCGGGCTCCTACGAGCAGTACTTC. Translating gives CASRTGLAGSYEQYF.

This sequence joins TRBV10-3 and TRBJ2-1; D is unclear. This CDR3 is 12 amino acids long. Trimming removed 6 bases at V and 6 bases at J, with 9 bases between. Germline V CDR1 and CDR2: ENHRY, SYGVKD. The CDR3 loop is CAISSLGNEQFF. CDR3 DNA sequence: TGTGCCATCAGCTCCCTCGGCAATGAGCAGTTCTTC.

The chain has TRBV5-4 and TRBJ2-1, with 10 positions matching TRBD2. With V trimmed by 3 bases and J by 0 bases, 9 bases remained unmatched. The CDR3 sequence is 18 residues long. Germline V gene lookup returns CDR1 SGHNT and CDR2 YYREEE (reference sequence). The CDR3 region has the DNA TGTGCCAGCAGCTCGTCCGGCACTAGCGGGATCTCCTACAATGAGCAGTTCTTC. Its translation is CASSSSGTSGISYNEQFF.

The gene calls are TRBV11-2 and TRBJ1-2, with 8 nucleotides matching TRBD1. Trimming removed 7 bases from V and 4 bases from J; junction bases left unmatched: 11. Germline V gives CDR1 SGHAT, CDR2 FQNNGV. The CDR3 extends over 15 amino acids. CDR3: CASNRLDRAAYGYTF. The CDR3 DNA reads as TGTGCCAGCAACAGACTGGACAGGGCGGCCTATGGCTACACCTTC.

A word on this clone: Other DNA sequences from this sample encode an identical CDR3 as well. This chain uses TRBV7-9 with TRBJ2-7; 9 nucleotides match TRBD1. The germline CDR1 and CDR2 sequences are SEHNR and FQNEAQ (reference sequence). CDR3 size: 14 residues. The J segment lost 2 bases and the V segment lost 5 bases, leaving 4 bases of the junction unmatched. The CDR3 reads CASSAGQGAYEQYF. The DNA for the CDR3 is TGTGCCAGCAGCGCGGGACAGGGCGCCTACGAGCAGTACTTC.

This clone was seen only once. V gene TRBV21-1 combines with J gene TRBJ2-7; TRBD2, as called in the table, went unchecked against the DNA. TRBV21-1 is annotated as a pseudogene. The length of the CDR3 is 15 residues. The CDR3 DNA follows: TGTGCCAAGCTCTCCCTCCGGGAGCGGCCCTACGAGCAGTACTTC. Encoded protein: CAKLSLRERPYEQYF.

V gene TRBV27 combines with J gene TRBJ1-1; no clear D gene. From germline, CDR1 is MNHEY and CDR2 SMNVEV (reference sequence). This CDR3 has 14 amino acids. V lost 1 base and J 1 base, leaving 7 bases between the germline ends. The CDR3 DNA sequence: TGTGCCAGCAGTTTATGGCTAGGGAACACTGAAGCTTTCTTT. This sequence encodes CASSLWLGNTEAFF.

The chain links TRBV25-1 to TRBJ2-1; the D gene could be TRBD1 or TRBD2 (5 bases each). V lost 1 base and J lost 10, with 14 bases in between. Germline V gene data show CDR1 as MGHDK and CDR2 as SYGVNS. The CDR3 spans 14 residues. CDR3 protein: CASSELGDSLEQFF. The DNA of the CDR3 is TGTGCCAGCAGTGAATTGGGGGATTCCCTCGAGCAGTTCTTC.

J is TRBJ1-5 and V is TRBV19; tentative D call: TRBD1 (5 bases). The length of the CDR3 is 15 residues. V lost 1 base to trimming and J lost 6 bases, with 13 bases between them. Germline loops: CDR1 LNHDA, CDR2 SQIVND (reference sequence). The CDR3 DNA reads as TGTGCCAGTAGTATAGTATCAGGGCTAAGTCAGCCCCAGCATTTT. Protein: CASSIVSGLSQPQHF. Based on the CDR3 plus reference TRBV19 and TRBJ1-5, the full variable domain is DGGITQSPKYLFRKEGQNVTLSCEQNLNHDAMYWYRQDPGQGLRLIYYSQIVNDFQKGDIAEGYSVSREKKESFPLTVTSAQKNPTAFYLCASSIVSGLSQPQHFGDGTRLSIL.

The DNA for the CDR3 is TGTGCCAGTAGTGCCCGGGCCCGAGAAGAGACCCAGTACTTC. The encoded protein is CASSARAREETQYF. The V call is TRBV19, the J call TRBJ2-5, with D unclear. The length of the CDR3 is 14 residues. The germline CDR1 and CDR2 sequences are LNHDA and SQIVND (reference sequence). V was shortened by 5 bases and J by 3 bases, with 13 bases between the two germline ends.